Given below is one T cell receptor (beta chain) in context. This record belongs to a study of blood T cells in healthy people across ages. Germline trimming cut 1 base from V and 5 bases from J; bases unmatched to any gene: 5. Germline CDR1 is SGHTA and CDR2 is FQGNSA. This CDR3 spans 15 amino acids. Then a second PCR, running roughly 6 to 12 cycles, was carried out with a sample-barcoded 5' primer and a J-beta primer mix. Each sample provided no less than 2.5 million CDR3-containing paired-end reads. Via MiXCR, TCRdb re-called the 5' RACE reads, giving one row per CDR3 protein. This sample yields 1.5 million to 2 million distinct CDR3 sequences, of which around 50% are seen a single time; 2% to 2.5% belongs to the top ten.

J is TRBJ1-5 and V is TRBV7-2; 7 positions match TRBD1. The receptor comes from a woman in her forties in good health. The sequencing input was blood. CDR3 loop: CASSLEYRGDQPQHF. CDR3 DNA sequence: TGTGCCAGCAGCTTAGAATACAGGGGAGATCAGCCCCAGCATTTT. Using reference TRBV7-2 and TRBJ1-5 for the parts outside the CDR3, the full variable domain is GAGVSQSPSNKVTEKGKDVELRCDPISGHTALYWYRQSLGQGLEFLIYFQGNSAPDKSGLPSDRFSAERTGGSVSTLTIQRTQQEDSAVYLCASSLEYRGDQPQHFGDGTRLSIL.